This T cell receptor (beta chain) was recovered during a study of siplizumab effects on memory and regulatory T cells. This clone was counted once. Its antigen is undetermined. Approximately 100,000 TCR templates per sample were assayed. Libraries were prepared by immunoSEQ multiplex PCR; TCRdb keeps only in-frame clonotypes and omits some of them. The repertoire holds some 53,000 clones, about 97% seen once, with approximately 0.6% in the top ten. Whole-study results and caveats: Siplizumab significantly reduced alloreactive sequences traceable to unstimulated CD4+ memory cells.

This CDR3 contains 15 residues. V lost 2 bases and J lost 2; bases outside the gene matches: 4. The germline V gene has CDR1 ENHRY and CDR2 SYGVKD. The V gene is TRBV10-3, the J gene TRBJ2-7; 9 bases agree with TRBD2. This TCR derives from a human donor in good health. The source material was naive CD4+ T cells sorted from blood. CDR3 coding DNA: TGTGCCATCAGTGAGAGTCTAGCGGGGACCTACGAGCAGTACTTC. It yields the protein CAISESLAGTYEQYF.